This TCR beta chain was sequenced during a study of OX40 agonist ivuxolimab in advanced cancers. Overall study: Clinicians treated patients with ivuxolimab, an agonistic anti-OX40 (CD134) antibody. The dose-escalation cohort had hepatocellular carcinoma, melanoma, renal cell or head and neck cancer. Whole-study findings and limits: Dose levels from 0.1 to 3.0 mg/kg saw CD4+ and CD8+ blood T cells expand clonally by week 6.

In regard to this clone: Its antigen is unknown.

Blood got drawn at baseline, again on cycle 4 day 1, and then on cycle 7 day 1. Assay used: immunoSEQ multiplex PCR; TCRdb lists only in-frame clones, some missing. The sample carries more than 10,000 clones, roughly 90% recorded once. Germline-derived CDR1 and CDR2 are SNHLY and FYNNEI. The CDR3 consists of 11 residues. V lost 10 bases, J lost 3 bases, and 7 bases lay in between. The source of this sequence is an adult with an advanced solid tumor such as melanoma, head and neck, liver or kidney cancer. This sample comprised CD4+ or CD8+ T cells sorted from blood, obtained in a trial of the OX40 agonist ivuxolimab. The chain uses TRBV2 and TRBJ2-1, with D unresolved. For the CDR3, the DNA is TGTGCCACCCATAACTACAATGAGCAGTTCTTC. Translated: CATHNYNEQFF.